These 6 T cell receptor beta chains were all obtained from the same sample, sequenced in a study of blood T cell repertoires in COVID-19. The repertoire was sequenced with immunoSEQ multiplex PCR; TCRdb's copy has only in-frame clones and lacks some. The sample yields fewer than 300,000 clones, approximately 88% seen once. The sequenced sample consisted of PBMCs or T cells enriched from blood (not recorded which). All receptors derive from a woman aged 40 to 50 with acute COVID-19.

This chain uses TRBV10-1 with TRBJ2-2; 8 bases agree with TRBD2. The CDR3 totals 16 residues. The germline CDR1 and CDR2 sequences are WNHNN and SYGVQD (reference sequence). Trimming at V came to 2 bases and at J to 2 bases, leaving 4 bases not matched to a gene. The CDR3 sequence: CASSEHTSGNTGELFF. The CDR3 coding sequence is TGCGCCAGCAGTGAGCATACTAGCGGAAACACCGGGGAGCTGTTTTTT.

This clone was counted once. The rearrangement uses TRBV7-2 and TRBJ1-3, with D maybe TRBD1 (6 bases). This CDR3 contains 15 residues. Trimming took 2 bases from V and 3 from J, leaving 11 bases between them. From germline, CDR1 is SGHTA and CDR2 FQGNSA. The CDR3 region is CASSLMGAGGNTIYF. The CDR3 nucleotides are TGTGCCAGCAGCTTAATGGGGGCGGGTGGAAACACCATATATTTT.

The rearrangement uses TRBV5-1 and TRBJ1-5; no clear D. Germline-derived CDR1 and CDR2 are SGHRS and YFSETQ. CDR3 size: 14 residues. Between the trimmed V and J ends, which lost 2 bases and 2 bases, there was a span of 8 bases. Here the CDR3 DNA reads TGCGCCAGCAGCTTACGGAGTCGCAATCAGCCCCAGCATTTT. Translating gives CASSLRSRNQPQHF.

This rearrangement joins TRBV27 to TRBJ2-3; 11 bases agree with TRBD2. Germline lookup yields CDR1 MNHEY and CDR2 SMNVEV (reference sequence). V lost 7 bases to trimming and J lost 3 bases; unmatched junction nucleotides: 6. This CDR3 is 15 amino acids long. CDR3 amino acids: CASNARLAGTDTQYF. The CDR3 nucleotides are TGTGCCAGCAATGCGAGACTAGCGGGAACAGATACGCAGTATTTT.

This chain uses TRBV24-1 with TRBJ2-1; 9 bases are shared with TRBD2. V dropped 5 bases and J dropped 6; count of bases not matched to a gene: 7. CDR3 size: 15 residues. CDR1 KGHDR and CDR2 SFDVKD come from the germline V gene. CDR3 sequence (DNA): TGTGCCACCAGTGCGGGCGGGAGGGCCTTCAATGAGCAGTTCTTC. Its translation: CATSAGGRAFNEQFF.

The chain is built from TRBV19 and TRBJ2-1, with a possible D match to TRBD2 (6 bases). V lost 5 bases to trimming and J lost 1 base, with 12 bases between them. Germline V gives CDR1 LNHDA, CDR2 SQIVND (reference sequence). This CDR3 comprises 15 residues. The CDR3 DNA reads as TGTGCCAGTAGTTCTACCGGGACTTCCTACAATGAGCAGTTCTTC. Its translation: CASSSTGTSYNEQFF.